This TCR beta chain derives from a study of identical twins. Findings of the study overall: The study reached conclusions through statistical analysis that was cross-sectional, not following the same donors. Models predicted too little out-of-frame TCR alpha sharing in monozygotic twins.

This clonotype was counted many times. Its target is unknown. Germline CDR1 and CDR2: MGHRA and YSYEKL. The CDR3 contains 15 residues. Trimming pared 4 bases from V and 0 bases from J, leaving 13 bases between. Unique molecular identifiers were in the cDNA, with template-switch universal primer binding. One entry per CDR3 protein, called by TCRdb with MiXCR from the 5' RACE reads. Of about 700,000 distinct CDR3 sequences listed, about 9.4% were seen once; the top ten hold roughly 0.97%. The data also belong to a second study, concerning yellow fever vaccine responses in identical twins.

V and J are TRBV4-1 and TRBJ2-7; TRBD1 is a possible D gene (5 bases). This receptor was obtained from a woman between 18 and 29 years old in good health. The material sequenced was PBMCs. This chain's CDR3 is CASSLNPDNSYEQYF. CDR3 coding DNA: TGCGCCAGCAGCCTAAACCCGGACAACTCCTACGAGCAGTACTTC.